This record covers a single T cell receptor beta chain. The antigen it recognizes is unknown. No base quality information exists; no much larger clone differs at one position. Libraries came from the immunoSEQ multiplex PCR assay. For the multiplex PCR, a mixture combining 60 forward primers for TCR Vbeta segments and 13 reverse primers for TCR Jbeta segments was used. Amplification of the CDR3 region of rearranged TCR beta genes was performed with a multiplex PCR assay on genomic DNA. Amplified TCR beta libraries were sequenced as 87-base-pair reads on the Illumina HiSeq System. Under the source paper's analysis protocol: A later analysis tallied around 82 million unique TCR beta chains across the 650 to 750 repertoires, and around 12 million of those chains were shared by two or more donors. To remove PCR and sequencing errors, raw reads were error-corrected and collapsed into unique sequences using a nearest-neighbor algorithm that merged closely related sequences. To assign V, D and J gene segments, CDR3 sequences were aligned to IMGT reference sequences. For a sequence to be retained, at least a six-nucleotide match to both a V gene segment and a J gene segment was required. A rearrangement counted as productive if the CDR3 had no stop codons and remained in frame with V and J, and every other rearrangement counted as non-productive. CDR3 was defined by IMGT convention, running from the second conserved V-encoded cysteine to the conserved J-encoded phenylalanine. The earlier analysis of 550 to 650 of the donors excluded any sequence lacking an unambiguous match to a single V gene segment. An earlier analysis of approximately 590 of the donors classified V segments as functional when productive rearrangements were above 56.7% and as segregating when the standard deviation between donors was above 5%. A statistical classification framework was built to diagnose cytomegalovirus status from the catalog of TCR beta chain sequences. A later analysis assigned V and J genes by comparing TCR nucleotide sequences with IMGT/GENE-DB human TR gene sequences. In a later analysis, CDR3 sequences and most-parsimonious VDJ recombination scenarios were assigned using the TCRdist pipeline. In a later analysis, every TCR beta chain was defined by the combination of its CDR3 amino acid sequence and its V-gene family, and reads without a unique V-gene family were dropped. As a way to deal with suspected cross-contamination and a sequencing artifact, a later analysis dropped more than 500 nucleotide sequences that were highly shared and had low generation probability. In a later analysis, a clonal expansion index was calculated for each public chain from normalized within-repertoire ranks of inferred template counts. Generation probabilities in a later analysis came from a VDJ recombination model fitted to out-of-frame rearrangements, and those results were checked against IGoR. Hypergeometric tests were used in a later analysis to score TCR-TCR, TCR-HLA and TCR-CMV co-occurrence, with a repertoire-size bias correction applied to the TCR pairs. In a later analysis, false discovery rates were estimated by permuting HLA or CMV assignments 20 times. A later analysis grouped co-occurring TCRs with DBSCAN, adding TCRdist sequence similarity when clustering within HLA-allele-positive subsets. Co-occurrence clustering excluded repertoires with fewer than 30,000 or more than 120,000 public chains, plus five with anomalous nucleotide sharing. The table was pulled from immuneACCESS by TCRdb, which kept in-frame rearrangements only. Such tables lose some clones; where checked, under half of the loss comes from unresolved V genes, and the rest has no known cause. V and J calls and clone size come straight from that table; D and trimming were deduced from the DNA. This sample holds 220,000 or so clones; about 81% were observed only once. The ten largest make up less than 3% of the sample.

The source of the sample is a study of cytomegalovirus exposure and HLA in healthy donors (dated by TCRdb to 2016 to 2017). Some background on the complete study: An earlier analysis of roughly 630 of the donors reported 250 to 350 Gb of sequence data and 117 million unique TCR beta sequences from approximately 180 million T cells. Roughly 300 gigabases of sequencing data and 91 million or so unique TCR sequences made up an early release that covered some 640 HLA-typed donors. Among the roughly 380 genotyped donors, approximately 77% belonged to the genetic ancestry cluster associated with self-reported Caucasian donors. The study aimed to test whether signatures of past pathogen exposure could be identified by cataloging public T cell receptors. The T cell repertoires of some 670 subjects were profiled by immunosequencing and related to cytomegalovirus serostatus. Besides the first cohort of 550 to 750 subjects, a separate validation cohort made up of 120 or so different subjects was used. To predict cytomegalovirus infection status, the study combined high-throughput TCR immunosequencing, statistical association of individual TCRs with disease status, and machine learning. A later analysis re-analyzed previously published TCR beta repertoires from 660 or so donors and added high-resolution HLA genotyping to study TCR occurrence patterns. In the later analysis, no new phenotypic data were used to find candidate immune exposures; instead, reliance was placed on TCR beta sequences and their occurrence across donors. An earlier analysis of 500 to 750 of the donors applied high-throughput TCR beta sequencing to assess whether each TCR beta V gene segment acted as functional or pseudogenic. Donor age, sex, ethnicity and CMV serostatus were compiled together with the repertoire data. A later genetic analysis took genome-wide SNP genotypes for about 60% of the roughly 670 donors and used that subset as a discovery cohort. Every discovery cohort repertoire had been produced on one sequencing platform. HLA typing covered class I and class II loci at four-digit resolution. The number of typed donors differed by locus: roughly 629-640 for A, B, C, DRB1 and DQB1; approximately 520 for DQA1; 600 to 610 for DPA1; and some 470 for DPB1. About five DR-DQ haplotypes were treated as single units for association and clustering because of strong linkage in the cohort. On average, over 200,000 unique TCR beta nucleotide sequences were sequenced per donor among 398 genotyped donors of the cohort, with roughly 18% of those sequences being non-productive.

Looking up the germline V gene yields CDR1 ENHRY and CDR2 SYGVKD. The CDR3, cysteine through phenylalanine, is 16 amino acids long. The read is trimmed to its CDR3 DNA, 48 bases read in frame from base 1. Ends trimmed: V by 4 bases, J by 3 bases; bases unmatched to a gene: 10. The cohort consisted of some 670 healthy bone marrow donors. At the time of sampling, all cohort members were nominally healthy, though unrecorded immune exposures were likely present. The donor tested CMV seronegative, placing the donor among the 300 to 400 seronegative members of the cohort. A peripheral blood sample was collected from each donor, and TCR beta sequencing was performed on peripheral blood mononuclear cells. Genomic DNA was extracted from the blood cell samples with the Qiagen DNeasy Blood Extraction Kit. Overall results and qualifications from the work: Correlated functional status among segregating V segments might be attributable to linkage disequilibrium, but an unknown experimental factor could not be ruled out. According to a later analysis, most CMV-associated TCR beta chains appeared to be HLA-restricted, and the HLA associations seemed to be driven largely by CMV exposure. Only TCR beta chains were sequenced in this cohort, and the absence of alpha or paired-chain data limited detectable features. A group of highly shared sequence variants was considered likely to be a technical artifact of the sequencing pipeline. In a later analysis, over 15,000 TCR beta sequences were associated with specific HLA alleles at a false discovery rate of 0.05. Cytomegalovirus status was reported to be diagnosed by the classifier with high specificity and sensitivity in both the original and validation cohorts. The study listed approximately 160 TCR beta chains as associated with cytomegalovirus. According to a later genetic analysis, donors in an Asian-associated ancestry cluster had fewer N-insertions in productive TCRs than the approximately 610-donor mean. Some 15 rarely observed V segments, including chromosome 9 orphons, were excluded from the earlier analysis of several hundred of the donors because counts were too low. When HLA alleles, especially DR and DQ, strongly co-occurred, TCR associations were difficult to assign to individual alleles. Across donors, most TCR sequences were observed very rarely, whereas some public TCRs were present in many individuals. V-gene and J-gene trimming of TCR beta chains was associated with a missense DCLRE1C variant in a later genetic analysis, and the association was replicated in an independent cohort. Presence/absence analyses assumed roughly uniform sequencing depth across donors, an assumption that may not hold. A later analysis reported that several top co-occurrence clusters appeared linked to parvovirus B19, influenza, CMV and Epstein-Barr virus. An earlier analysis of approximately 600 of the donors showed that most TCR beta V segments appeared in productive rearrangements either about 87% or about 30% of the time, which broadly matched IMGT annotations. Three of the identified cytomegalovirus-associated TCR beta chains were confirmed in vitro to be specific for cytomegalovirus antigens. A further reported finding was that TCR beta sequences accurately predicted the HLA-A and HLA-B alleles for most subjects in the first cohort. The authors suggested that the approach could potentially be generalized to other disease states and immunological phenotypes. The only immune exposure information available for the cohort was CMV serostatus. Because some donors lacked HLA typing at each locus, the association tests relied only on the typed subset. The 87-base-pair reads could not distinguish some IMGT-functional V segments, including TRBV6-2 and TRBV6-3, so those segments were excluded. In a later analysis, TCR association rates were found to vary across HLA loci, with the most associated TCRs seen for DRB1 alleles and the fewest for HLA-C alleles. A later analysis found that HLA-associated TCR beta chains were more clonally expanded and had lower generation probabilities than equally common non-associated chains.

The sequenced sample was PBMCs. This chain joins TRBV10-3 to TRBJ2-3; 7 junctional bases match TRBD2. This clonotype was obtained from a middle-aged woman in good health and CMV-seronegative. The CDR3 region has the sequence CAISGEWASGTDTQYF. The nucleotides read TGTGCCATCAGTGGGGAATGGGCTAGCGGAACAGATACGCAGTATTTT.